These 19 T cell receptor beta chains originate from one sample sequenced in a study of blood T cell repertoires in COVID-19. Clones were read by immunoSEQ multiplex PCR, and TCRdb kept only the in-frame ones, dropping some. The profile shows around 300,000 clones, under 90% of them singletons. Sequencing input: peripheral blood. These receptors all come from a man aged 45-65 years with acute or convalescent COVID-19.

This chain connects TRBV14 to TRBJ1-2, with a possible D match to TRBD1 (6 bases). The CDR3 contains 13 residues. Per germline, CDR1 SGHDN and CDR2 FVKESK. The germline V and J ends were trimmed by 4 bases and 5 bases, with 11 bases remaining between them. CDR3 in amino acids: CASSRGQSYGYTF. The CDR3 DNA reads TGTGCCAGCAGCCGCGGACAGTCTTATGGCTACACCTTC.

The CDR3 here is CASSPETGLDYGYTF. CDR3 coding DNA: TGTGCCAGCAGCCCGGAGACAGGGTTGGACTATGGCTACACCTTC. The chain employs TRBV5-4 and TRBJ1-2; TRBD1 matches at 7 bases. Germline trimming cut 4 bases from V and 3 bases from J; bases unmatched to any gene: 9. The CDR3 length is 15 residues. Germline assignment: CDR1 SGHNT and CDR2 YYREEE (reference sequence).

DNA for the CDR3: TGTGCCAGCTCGCGCGGTACCTACGAGCAGTACTTC. The encoded protein is CASSRGTYEQYF. The rearrangement links TRBV7-9 to TRBJ2-7; D remains ambiguous. Germline V CDR1 and CDR2: SEHNR, FQNEAQ (reference sequence). Trimming pared 8 bases from V and 2 bases from J, leaving 10 bases between. The CDR3 covers 12 residues.

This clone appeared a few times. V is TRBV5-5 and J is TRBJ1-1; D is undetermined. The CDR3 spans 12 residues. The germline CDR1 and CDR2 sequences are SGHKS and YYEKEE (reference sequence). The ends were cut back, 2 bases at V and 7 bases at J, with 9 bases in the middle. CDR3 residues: CASSFSSLEAFF. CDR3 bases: TGTGCCAGCAGCTTTTCCTCTCTTGAAGCTTTCTTT.

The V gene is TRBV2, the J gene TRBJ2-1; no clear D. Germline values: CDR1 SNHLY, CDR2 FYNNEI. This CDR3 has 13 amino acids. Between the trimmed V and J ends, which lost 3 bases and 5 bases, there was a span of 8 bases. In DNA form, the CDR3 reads TGTGCCAGCAGTGAGAACATAAACAATGAGCAGTTCTTC. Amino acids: CASSENINNEQFF. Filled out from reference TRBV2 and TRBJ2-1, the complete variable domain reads EPEVTQTPSHQVTQMGQEVILRCVPISNHLYFYWYRQILGQKVEFLVSFYNNEISEKSEIFDDQFSVERPDGSNFTLKIRSTKLEDSAMYFCASSENINNEQFFGPGTRLTVL.

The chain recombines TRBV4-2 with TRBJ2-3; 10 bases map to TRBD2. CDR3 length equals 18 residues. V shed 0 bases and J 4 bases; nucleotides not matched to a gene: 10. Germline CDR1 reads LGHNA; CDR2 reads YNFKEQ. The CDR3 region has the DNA TGTGCCAGCAGCCAAGAAGGACTAGCGGCCTTGACCGCAGATACGCAGTATTTT. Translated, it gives CASSQEGLAALTADTQYF.

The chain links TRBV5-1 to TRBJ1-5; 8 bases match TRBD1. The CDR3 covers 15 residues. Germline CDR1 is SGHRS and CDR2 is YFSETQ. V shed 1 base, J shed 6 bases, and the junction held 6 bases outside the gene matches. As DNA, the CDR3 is TGCGCCAGCAGCTTGCAGGCAGGGGGCGGTCAGCCCCAGCATTTT. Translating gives CASSLQAGGGQPQHF.

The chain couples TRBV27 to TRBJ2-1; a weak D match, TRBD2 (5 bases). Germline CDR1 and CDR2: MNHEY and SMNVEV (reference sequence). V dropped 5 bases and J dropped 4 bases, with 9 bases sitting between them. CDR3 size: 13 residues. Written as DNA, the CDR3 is TGTGCCAGCAGTCTGACGGGGTACAATGAGCAGTTCTTC. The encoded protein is CASSLTGYNEQFF.

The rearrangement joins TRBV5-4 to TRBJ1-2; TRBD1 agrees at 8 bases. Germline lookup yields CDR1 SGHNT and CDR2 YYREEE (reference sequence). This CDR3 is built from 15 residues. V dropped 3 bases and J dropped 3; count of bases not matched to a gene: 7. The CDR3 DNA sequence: TGTGCCAGCAGCTCCACTACACAGGGGGACTATGGCTACACCTTC. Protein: CASSSTTQGDYGYTF. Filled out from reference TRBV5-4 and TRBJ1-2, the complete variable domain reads ETGVTQSPTHLIKTRGQQVTLRCSSQSGHNTVSWYQQALGQGPQFIFQYYREEENGRGNFPPRFSGLQFPNYSSELNVNALELDDSALYLCASSSTTQGDYGYTFGSGTRLTVV.

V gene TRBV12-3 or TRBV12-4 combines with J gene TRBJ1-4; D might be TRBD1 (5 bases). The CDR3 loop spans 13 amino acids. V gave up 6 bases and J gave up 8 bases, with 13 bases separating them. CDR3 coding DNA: TGTGCCAGCAGACAGGATTGGTCCGAAAAACTGTTTTTT. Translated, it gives CASRQDWSEKLFF.

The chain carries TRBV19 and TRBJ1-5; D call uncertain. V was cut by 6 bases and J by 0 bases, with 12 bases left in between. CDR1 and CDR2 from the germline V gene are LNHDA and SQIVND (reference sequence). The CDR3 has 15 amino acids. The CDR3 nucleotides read TGTGCCAGTAGCCAGACTGACCTTAGCAATCAGCCCCAGCATTTT. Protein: CASSQTDLSNQPQHF. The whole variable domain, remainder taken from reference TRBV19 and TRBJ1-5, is DGGITQSPKYLFRKEGQNVTLSCEQNLNHDAMYWYRQDPGQGLRLIYYSQIVNDFQKGDIAEGYSVSREKKESFPLTVTSAQKNPTAFYLCASSQTDLSNQPQHFGDGTRLSIL.

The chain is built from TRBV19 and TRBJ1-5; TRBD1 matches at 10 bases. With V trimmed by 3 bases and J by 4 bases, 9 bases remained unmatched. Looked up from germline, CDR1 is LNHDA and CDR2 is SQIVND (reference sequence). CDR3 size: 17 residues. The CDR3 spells CASSMRDRGPPNQPQHF. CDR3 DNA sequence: TGTGCCAGTAGTATGAGGGACAGGGGCCCTCCAAATCAGCCCCAGCATTTT.

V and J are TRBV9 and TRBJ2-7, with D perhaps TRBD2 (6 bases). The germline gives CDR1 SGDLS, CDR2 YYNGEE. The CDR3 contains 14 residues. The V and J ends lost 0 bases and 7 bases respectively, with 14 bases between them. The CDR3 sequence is CASSVDGDSGEQYF. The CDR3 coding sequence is TGTGCCAGCAGCGTAGACGGGGACTCTGGGGAGCAGTACTTC.

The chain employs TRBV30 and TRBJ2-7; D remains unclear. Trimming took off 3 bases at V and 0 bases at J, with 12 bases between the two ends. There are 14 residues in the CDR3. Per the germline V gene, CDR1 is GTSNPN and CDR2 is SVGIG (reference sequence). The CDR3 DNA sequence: TGTGCCTGGAGGGCGGCTTCCAACTCCTACGAGCAGTACTTC. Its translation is CAWRAASNSYEQYF.

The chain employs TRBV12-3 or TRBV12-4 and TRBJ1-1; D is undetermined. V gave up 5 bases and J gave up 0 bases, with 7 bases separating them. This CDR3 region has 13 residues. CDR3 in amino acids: CASSAHMNTEAFF. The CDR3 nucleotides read TGTGCCAGCAGTGCCCACATGAACACTGAAGCTTTCTTT.

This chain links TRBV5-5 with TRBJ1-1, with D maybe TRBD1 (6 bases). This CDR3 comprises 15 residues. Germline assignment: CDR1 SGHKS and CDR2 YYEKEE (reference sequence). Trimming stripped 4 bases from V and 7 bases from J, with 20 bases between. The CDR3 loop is CASSVNTQGWNEAFF. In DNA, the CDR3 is TGTGCCAGCAGCGTCAATACACAGGGCTGGAATGAAGCTTTCTTT.

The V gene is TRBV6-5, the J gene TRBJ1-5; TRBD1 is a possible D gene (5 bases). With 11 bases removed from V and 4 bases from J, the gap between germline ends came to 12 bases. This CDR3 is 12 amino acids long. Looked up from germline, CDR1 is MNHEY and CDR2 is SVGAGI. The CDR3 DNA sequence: TGTGCCTCGGGGGAATTAAATCAGCCCCAGCATTTT. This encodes CASGELNQPQHF.

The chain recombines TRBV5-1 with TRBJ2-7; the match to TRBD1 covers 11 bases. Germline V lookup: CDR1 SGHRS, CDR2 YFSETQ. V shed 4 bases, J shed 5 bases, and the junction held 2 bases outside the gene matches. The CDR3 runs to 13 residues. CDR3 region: CASSKGQGDEQYF. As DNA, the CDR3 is TGCGCCAGCAGCAAGGGACAGGGGGACGAGCAGTACTTC.

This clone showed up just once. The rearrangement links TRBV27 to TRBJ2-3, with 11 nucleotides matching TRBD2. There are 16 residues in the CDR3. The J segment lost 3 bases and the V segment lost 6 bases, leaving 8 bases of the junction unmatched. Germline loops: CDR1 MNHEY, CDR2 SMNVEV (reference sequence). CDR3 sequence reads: CASSLEASGGTDTQYF. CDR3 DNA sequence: TGTGCCAGCAGCCTAGAGGCTAGCGGGGGGACAGATACGCAGTATTTT.